The rows below give T cell receptor beta chains drawn from one sample of a study of radiation and T cells in renal cell carcinoma. Here immunoSEQ multiplex PCR was the method, and the copy in TCRdb shows in-frame clones only, minus some. The data contain 30,000 to 40,000 clones, around 85% of them singletons. The sequencing here drew on blood, taken from a patient whose treatment included radiotherapy and nephrectomy. All receptors derive from a man aged 55-75 years with renal cell carcinoma. Each CDR3 is given with its conserved first and last residue. Fields, in order: D gene, J gene, CDR3 length, V gene, CDR3 protein, CDR3 DNA. A D gene is named only where the DNA matches it firmly.

TRBD1 | TRBJ2-1 | 15 | TRBV10-1 | CASSGPRDSYNEQFF | TGCGCCAGCAGTGGGCCCCGGGACAGCTACAATGAGCAGTTCTTC
TRBD2 | TRBJ2-7 | 14 | TRBV6-5 | CASNRLAGAYEQYF | TGTGCCAGCAACCGACTAGCGGGAGCCTACGAGCAGTACTTC
. | TRBJ1-2 | 14 | TRBV5-6 | CASSLVHSVYGYTF | TGTGCCAGCAGCTTGGTGCACAGCGTCTATGGCTACACCTTC
. | TRBJ1-1 | 12 | TRBV19 | CASSSGVRRAFF | TGTGCCAGTAGTAGCGGGGTAAGAAGAGCTTTCTTT
TRBD1 | TRBJ1-4 | 16 | TRBV4-1 | CASSQVSGTAVEKLFF | TGCGCCAGCAGCCAAGTCTCCGGGACAGCCGTTGAAAAACTGTTTTTT
. | TRBJ1-2 | 12 | TRBV6-1 | CASSEGKYGYTF | TGTGCCAGCAGTGAAGGAAAGTACGGCTACACCTTC
. | TRBJ2-1 | 17 | TRBV18 | CASSQSREPDSYNEQFF | TGTGCCAGCTCACAGTCCCGGGAGCCCGACAGCTACAATGAGCAGTTCTTC
TRBD1 | TRBJ1-1 | 16 | TRBV6-6 | CASSKGTGLLLTEAFF | TGTGCCAGCTCAAAAGGGACAGGGTTACTCCTCACTGAAGCTTTCTTT
TRBD2 | TRBJ2-5 | 15 | TRBV5-6 | CASSLILAGQETQYF | TGTGCCAGCAGCTTGATCCTAGCGGGACAAGAGACCCAGTACTTC
. | TRBJ1-1 | 16 | TRBV10-1 | CASSESRGRAGTEAFF | TGCGCCAGCAGTGAGTCCCGCGGCAGGGCCGGCACTGAAGCTTTCTTT
. | TRBJ2-3 | 14 | TRBV2 | CATSRDSLGDTQYF | TGTGCCACGTCACGGGACTCCTTAGGAGATACGCAGTATTTT